This TCR beta chain was retrieved from a study of T cells in localized non-small cell lung cancer. The study, taken as a whole, reports: Longer survival (overall) was linked to higher T cell density in blood. The tumor had only one region sequenced, so heterogeneity remains possible. Uninvolved adjacent lung, not tumor, had the highest T cell clonality.

The CDR3 is 20 residues long. Per germline, CDR1 MNHEY and CDR2 SMNVEV (reference sequence). V was trimmed by 2 bases and J by 0 bases, leaving 20 bases between them. This clone was seen once. Its antigen is not identified. Libraries were prepared by immunoSEQ multiplex PCR; TCRdb keeps only in-frame clonotypes and omits some of them. Here the sample spans approximately 46,000 clones, 80% to 85% being singletons. The specimen was peripheral blood mononuclear cells, collected before any cancer treatment. The origin of this receptor is a man aged 40-75 years with stage III lung adenocarcinoma. The J gene is TRBJ1-6, the V gene TRBV27, with D unresolved. CDR3: CASSLQRQGRMSSYNSPLHF. Written as DNA, the CDR3 is TGTGCCAGCAGTTTACAGAGACAAGGCCGGATGAGCTCCTATAATTCACCCCTCCACTTT.